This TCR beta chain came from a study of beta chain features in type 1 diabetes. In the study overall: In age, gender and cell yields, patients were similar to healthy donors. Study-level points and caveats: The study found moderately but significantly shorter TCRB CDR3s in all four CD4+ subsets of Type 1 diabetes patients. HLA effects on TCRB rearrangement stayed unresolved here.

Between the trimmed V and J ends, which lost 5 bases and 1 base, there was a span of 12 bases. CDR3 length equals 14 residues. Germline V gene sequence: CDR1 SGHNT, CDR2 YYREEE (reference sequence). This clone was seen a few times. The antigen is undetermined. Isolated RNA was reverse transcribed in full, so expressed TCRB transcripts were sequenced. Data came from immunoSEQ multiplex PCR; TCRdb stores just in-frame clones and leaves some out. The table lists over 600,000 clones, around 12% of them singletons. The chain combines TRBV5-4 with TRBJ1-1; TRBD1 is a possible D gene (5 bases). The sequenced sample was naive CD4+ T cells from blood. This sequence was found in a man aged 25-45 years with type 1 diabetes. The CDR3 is CASSQGGRNTEAFF. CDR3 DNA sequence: TGTGCCAGCAGTCAGGGTGGGCGGAACACTGAAGCTTTCTTT.